The sequence of this T cell receptor (beta chain) was determined in a study of T-cell memory formation after mild COVID-19. The CDR3 totals 16 residues. The V end lost 4 bases, the J end lost 5 bases, and 20 bases lay between the germline ends. Germline CDR1 and CDR2: LGHNA and YNFKEQ. Constant-segment primers were used for 5'RACE, and the resulting TCR alpha and TCR beta cDNA libraries carried sample barcodes and UMIs. MiXCR, applied by TCRdb to the 5' RACE reads, yields one record per CDR3 protein. Counted here are under 650,000 distinct CDR3 sequences, 18% occurring once; the ten biggest clones make up more than 10%.

The clonotype comes from an adult woman who had mild COVID-19 (a few samples of this study predate the infection). Cell type and time point are not known. The specimen sequenced was PBMCs or a T cell subset sorted from them (not recorded which). The chain joins TRBV4-2 to TRBJ1-1, with D hard to call. The CDR3 bases are TGTGCCAGCAGCCGCGAGCAGAAAAGGAGAACAACTGAAGCTTTCTTT. Its translation: CASSREQKRRTTEAFF.